This is a list of T cell receptor beta chains from one sample in a study of technical replicates of blood from a few donors. Produced via immunoSEQ multiplex PCR; TCRdb's table is partial and in-frame only. The sample includes 95,000 to 100,000 clones, around 95% of them seen just once. The source material was T cells isolated from PBMCs. The receptors originated from a human donor in good health. CDR3s include the opening cysteine and the closing phenylalanine or tryptophan. A D gene is named only where the DNA matches it firmly.

CDR3 DNA: TGCAGCAGCAGGGAAATGAACACTGAAGCTTTCTTT
CDR3 protein: CSSREMNTEAFF
V gene: TRBV29-1
J gene: TRBJ1-1
D gene: .

CDR3 DNA: TGTGCCAGCAGTTTATCGCTCGGGACAGTGTTTACTGAAGCTTTCTTT
CDR3 protein: CASSLSLGTVFTEAFF
V gene: TRBV27
J gene: TRBJ1-1
D gene: TRBD1

CDR3 DNA: TGTGCCAGCAGCCTCCTCAGCCAGGGCGGGATCGATGGCTACACCTTC
CDR3 protein: CASSLLSQGGIDGYTF
V gene: TRBV7-9
J gene: TRBJ1-2
D gene: .

CDR3 DNA: TGTGCCAGCAGCGGGGACAGGGGATACGAGCAGTACTTC
CDR3 protein: CASSGDRGYEQYF
V gene: TRBV6-1
J gene: TRBJ2-7
D gene: TRBD1

CDR3 DNA: TGTGCCAGCAGCCCAAGAGTGGAGAACGGGGAGCTGTTTTTT
CDR3 protein: CASSPRVENGELFF
V gene: TRBV11-2
J gene: TRBJ2-2
D gene: .

CDR3 DNA: TGTGCCAGCAGTCGCCTAGGACAGGAGGATTCACCCCTCCACTTT
CDR3 protein: CASSRLGQEDSPLHF
V gene: TRBV6-6
J gene: TRBJ1-6
D gene: TRBD1

CDR3 DNA: TGCGCCAGCAGCGGGAGTCCGGGACAGATTTACAATGAGCAGTTCTTC
CDR3 protein: CASSGSPGQIYNEQFF
V gene: TRBV4-1
J gene: TRBJ2-1
D gene: TRBD1

CDR3 DNA: TGCGCCAGCAGCCAAAGTCCCGGGACTAGCGGGGGTGAGCAGTTCTTC
CDR3 protein: CASSQSPGTSGGEQFF
V gene: TRBV4-1
J gene: TRBJ2-1
D gene: TRBD2

CDR3 DNA: TGTGCCAGCAGCTTACGTTCAGATCAGCCCCAGCATTTT
CDR3 protein: CASSLRSDQPQHF
V gene: TRBV7-3
J gene: TRBJ1-5
D gene: .

CDR3 DNA: TGTGCCAGCAGCTTAGCCTTCCTCCCCAAACTAGCGGGAGGGCCTGGCACCGGGGAGCTGTTTTTT
CDR3 protein: CASSLAFLPKLAGGPGTGELFF
V gene: TRBV7-8
J gene: TRBJ2-2
D gene: TRBD2

CDR3 DNA: TGTGCCAGTAGTATAGATCGGGCAGGAGGGGAGCAGTACTTC
CDR3 protein: CASSIDRAGGEQYF
V gene: TRBV19
J gene: TRBJ2-7
D gene: .

CDR3 DNA: TGTGCCAGCAGCTTCGAACAGGGACGAGGCTCCTACGAGCAGTACTTC
CDR3 protein: CASSFEQGRGSYEQYF
V gene: TRBV7-8
J gene: TRBJ2-7
D gene: .

CDR3 DNA: TGCGCCAGCAGCTTGGCCGGGACAGGGCCTGGAAACACCATATATTTT
CDR3 protein: CASSLAGTGPGNTIYF
V gene: TRBV5-1
J gene: TRBJ1-3
D gene: TRBD1

CDR3 DNA: TGTGCCAGTAGTATCTCCGGGACAGGGAACACTGAAGCTTTCTTT
CDR3 protein: CASSISGTGNTEAFF
V gene: TRBV19
J gene: TRBJ1-1
D gene: TRBD1

CDR3 DNA: TGTGCCAGCAGCTCTAGTGGACAGGGCGATGGAGGCTACACCTTC
CDR3 protein: CASSSSGQGDGGYTF
V gene: TRBV7-3
J gene: TRBJ1-2
D gene: TRBD1

CDR3 DNA: TGTGCCAGCAGTCCCTTAGCGGGAGGGCTTGTTACGCAGTATTTT
CDR3 protein: CASSPLAGGLVTQYF
V gene: TRBV27
J gene: TRBJ2-3
D gene: TRBD2

CDR3 DNA: TGTGCCAGCAGCTTAGTTGGGGCCTCCTCTGGAAACACCATATATTTT
CDR3 protein: CASSLVGASSGNTIYF
V gene: TRBV7-8
J gene: TRBJ1-3
D gene: .